This T cell receptor beta chain was identified during a study of pediatric ulcerative colitis. Trimming cost V 1 base and J 2 bases, with 13 bases left between them. The CDR3 consists of 15 residues. Germline V gene data show CDR1 as SGHNT and CDR2 as YYREEE (reference sequence). TCRdb's table, derived via immunoSEQ multiplex PCR, lists solely in-frame clones and lacks some. This repertoire shows about 17,000 clones, about three quarters found once; its top ten account for about 3.5%. One to two pinch biopsies were taken from the rectum during colonoscopy. The rearrangement joins TRBV5-4 to TRBJ2-7; D gene ambiguous. Material for sequencing was gut tissue. The TCR sequence derives from a girl between 5 and 17 years old with moderate ulcerative colitis. DNA of the CDR3: TGTGCCAGCAGCTTGCCCGGACCGGTTACCTACGAGCAGTACTTC. Protein: CASSLPGPVTYEQYF.